This T cell receptor (beta chain) is drawn from a study of naive and memory T cell subsets. Both TRBC1 and TRBC2 were covered by a beta constant-region primer of two equimolar oligonucleotides. A 12-nucleotide UMI and the SP2 primer were added to the cDNA 3' end by oligonucleotide ligation. Via MiXCR, TCRdb re-called the UMI-ligation and nested PCR reads, giving one row per CDR3 protein. The repertoire holds around 40,000 distinct CDR3 sequences, with less than 15% as singletons. In this sample, this clonotype turned up many times. The CDR3 is 12 amino acids. Sequencing input: effector memory CD4+ T cells from blood. Subset reported: effector memory, CD45RA- CD27-. The sequence was collected from a human donor in good health. The V and J genes are TRBV21-1 and TRBJ2-1. TRBV21-1 is shown as a pseudogene. CDR3 bases: TGTGCCACCTGCGACCCCTACAATGAGCAGTTCTTC. Protein: CATCDPYNEQFF.